The 24 T cell receptor beta chains presented below share a single source sample, sequenced in a study of cytomegalovirus exposure and HLA in healthy donors. Primers for the PCR totalled 60 Vbeta and 13 Jbeta. Clones were sequenced by immunoSEQ multiplex PCR, and TCRdb holds only the in-frame ones, with some missing. This table lists roughly 53,000 clones. The sequencing sample was made of PBMCs. These receptors all come from a female donor in good health and CMV-seronegative.

The chain couples TRBV10-2 to TRBJ1-1; no firm D call. The CDR3 length is 13 residues. The ends were cut back, 6 bases at V and 5 bases at J, with 13 bases in the middle. Per germline, CDR1 WSHSY and CDR2 SAAADI. CDR3 residues: CASREGGRTEAFF. In DNA form, the CDR3 reads TGCGCCAGCAGAGAAGGAGGGAGAACTGAAGCTTTCTTT.

This sequence joins TRBV6-5 and TRBJ1-2; 7 nucleotides agree with TRBD1. The ends lost 10 bases at V and 6 bases at J; junction bases unmatched: 14. This CDR3 has 14 residues. Germline V gene data show CDR1 as MNHEY and CDR2 as SVGAGI. The CDR3 here is CATGTARGRNGYTF. The CDR3 DNA reads as TGTGCCACCGGGACAGCCAGGGGTCGGAATGGCTACACCTTC.

CDR3 bases: TGTGCCAGCAGCCCCTACAGGGAGACCCAGTACTTC. It is translated as CASSPYRETQYF. The chain recombines TRBV7-2 with TRBJ2-5, with D perhaps TRBD1 (5 bases). The germline V gene encodes CDR1 SGHTA and CDR2 FQGNSA. The CDR3 is 12 amino acids. V lost 5 bases and J 5 bases, leaving 9 bases between the germline ends.

This chain connects TRBV6-5 to TRBJ1-2; 9 positions agree with TRBD1. The CDR3 spans 13 residues. Germline assignment: CDR1 MNHEY and CDR2 SVGAGI. Unmatched junction bases numbered 7, after V lost 6 bases and J lost 8 bases. The CDR3 protein is CASRETGGAGYTF. DNA for the CDR3: TGTGCCAGCAGGGAAACAGGGGGCGCAGGCTACACCTTC.

The rearrangement joins TRBV18 to TRBJ2-3; 11 bases match TRBD1. The germline V gene has CDR1 KGHSH and CDR2 LQKENI. There are 16 residues in the CDR3. J was trimmed by 5 bases and V by 6 bases; bases with no gene match: 10. For the CDR3, the DNA is TGTGCCAGCTCGCCCCTCCCCGGGACAGGGGGAGATACGCAGTATTTT. Its protein is CASSPLPGTGGDTQYF. The entire variable domain, with the rest obtained from reference TRBV18 and TRBJ2-3, is as follows: NAGVMQNPRHLVRRRGQEARLRCSPMKGHSHVYWYRQLPEEGLKFMVYLQKENIIDESGMPKERFSAEFPKEGPSILRIQQVVRGDSAAYFCASSPLPGTGGDTQYFGPGTRLTVL.

The rearrangement joins TRBV5-1 to TRBJ2-7; 8 bases are shared with TRBD2. CDR1 and CDR2 (germline): SGHRS, YFSETQ. The CDR3 has 14 amino acids. The V gene end was trimmed by 4 bases and the J gene end by 4 bases; junction bases not matched to a gene: 7. CDR3 nucleotides: TGCGCCAGCAGCATGGCCAGCGGGGGTTACGAGCAGTACTTC. Amino acid sequence: CASSMASGGYEQYF.

The chain uses TRBV6-5 and TRBJ1-5; D gene unclear. Trimming removed 0 bases at V and 3 bases at J, with 9 bases between. Germline V CDR1 and CDR2: MNHEY, SVGAGI. The CDR3 is 15 amino acids. The CDR3 DNA follows: TGTGCCAGCAGTTACTCGCGTGTAGACAATCAGCCCCAGCATTTT. Residues: CASSYSRVDNQPQHF.

The chain couples TRBV5-4 to TRBJ2-7; D unclear. V lost 0 bases to trimming and J lost 4 bases, with 11 bases between them. This CDR3 is built from 14 residues. The germline CDR1 and CDR2 sequences are SGHNT and YYREEE (reference sequence). The CDR3 nucleotides are TGTGCCAGCAGCTTGGCCGGCGGTAAGTACGAGCAGTACTTC. Translation gives CASSLAGGKYEQYF. Combining the CDR3 with reference TRBV5-4 and TRBJ2-7 gives the whole variable domain ETGVTQSPTHLIKTRGQQVTLRCSSQSGHNTVSWYQQALGQGPQFIFQYYREEENGRGNFPPRFSGLQFPNYSSELNVNALELDDSALYLCASSLAGGKYEQYFGPGTRLTVT.

This chain links TRBV6-6 with TRBJ2-7; D not certain. The germline CDR1 and CDR2 sequences are MNHNY and SVGAGI (reference sequence). CDR3 size: 13 residues. Between the trimmed V and J ends, which lost 2 bases and 2 bases, there was a span of 7 bases. The CDR3 DNA sequence: TGTGCCAGCAGTTACGCCGGTCCCTACGAGCAGTACTTC. Residues: CASSYAGPYEQYF.

The chain carries TRBV12-5 and TRBJ1-1, with a tentative D call TRBD1 (5 bases). This CDR3 spans 12 amino acids. The V gene lost 6 bases and the J gene lost 2 bases, with 7 bases spanning the gap. Germline V gene lookup returns CDR1 LGHNT and CDR2 FRNRAP. CDR3 amino acids: CASGTDNTEAFF. CDR3 nucleotide sequence: TGTGCTAGTGGGACAGACAACACTGAAGCTTTCTTT.

Points on this clone: At one end, the junction sequence differs from germline, possibly due to a read error. This chain links TRBV29-1 with TRBJ2-3; TRBD1 is a possible D gene (6 bases). Germline V gene sequence: CDR1 SQVTM, CDR2 ANQGSEA. The CDR3 totals 12 residues. In DNA form, the CDR3 reads TGCAGCGTAACGACAGGCACAGATAAGCAGTATTTT. This codes for CSVTTGTDKQYF.

This chain links TRBV4-1 with TRBJ1-3; TRBD1 matches at 7 bases. The V and J ends lost 4 bases and 0 bases, in that order; junction bases with no gene match: 6. Looked up from germline, CDR1 is MGHRA and CDR2 is YSYEKL. This CDR3 comprises 16 residues. This CDR3 reads CASSRSGQRSGNTIYF. CDR3 nucleotide sequence: TGCGCCAGCAGCCGATCGGGACAGCGCTCTGGAAACACCATATATTTT.

V and J are TRBV5-4 and TRBJ1-1; D gene unclear. The CDR3 is 14 residues long. Germline-derived CDR1 and CDR2 are SGHNT and YYREEE (reference sequence). Trimming left V 2 bases short and J 0 bases short, with 8 bases between. The CDR3 sequence is CASSLGEMNTEAFF. CDR3 sequence (DNA): TGTGCCAGCAGCTTAGGAGAAATGAACACTGAAGCTTTCTTT.

The rearrangement uses TRBV9 and TRBJ2-1, with TRBD1 matching over 9 bases. This CDR3 region has 15 residues. Germline V gene sequence: CDR1 SGDLS, CDR2 YYNGEE. Trimming at V came to 4 bases and at J to 4 bases, leaving 6 bases not matched to a gene. CDR3 amino acids: CASSQGGQGYNEQFF. As DNA, the CDR3 is TGTGCCAGCAGCCAGGGGGGACAGGGATACAATGAGCAGTTCTTC.

The chain is built from TRBV6-1 and TRBJ2-7; D possibly corresponds to TRBD1 (6 bases). This CDR3 is built from 13 residues. Trimming removed 7 bases from V and 2 bases from J, with 12 bases in between. CDR1 is MNHNS, CDR2 SASEGT, per germline. CDR3 coding DNA: TGTGCCAGCAAATGGGACACCGCCTACGAGCAGTACTTC. Translated: CASKWDTAYEQYF.

The genes are TRBV5-1 and TRBJ2-1; 7 bases are a match to TRBD1. Germline CDR1 SGHRS, CDR2 YFSETQ. With 1 base clipped from V and 3 bases from J, the junction kept 4 bases outside the gene matches. The CDR3 runs 15 residues. The CDR3 sequence is CASSLSGQSYNEQFF. The DNA for the CDR3 is TGCGCCAGCAGCTTGTCGGGACAGAGCTACAATGAGCAGTTCTTC.

The chain combines TRBV7-2 with TRBJ1-4; D is possibly TRBD1 (5 bases). Trimming took off 1 base at V and 10 bases at J, with 13 bases between the two ends. The V gene's germline CDR1 is SGHTA and CDR2 FQGNSA. The CDR3 has 14 amino acids. The CDR3 coding sequence is TGTGCCAGCAGCTTAGGGCGGGACTGGGGAAAACTGTTTTTT. Encoded protein: CASSLGRDWGKLFF.

The chain uses TRBV19 and TRBJ2-2; the D is unclear. The V gene's germline CDR1 is LNHDA and CDR2 SQIVND (reference sequence). V shed 6 bases and J shed 0 bases, with 5 bases lying between them. The length of the CDR3 is 13 residues. The CDR3 sequence is CASSGANTGELFF. The CDR3 nucleotides are TGTGCCAGTAGCGGTGCGAACACCGGGGAGCTGTTTTTT. The full variable domain, in which reference TRBV19 and TRBJ2-2 provide the parts outside the CDR3, is DGGITQSPKYLFRKEGQNVTLSCEQNLNHDAMYWYRQDPGQGLRLIYYSQIVNDFQKGDIAEGYSVSREKKESFPLTVTSAQKNPTAFYLCASSGANTGELFFGEGSRLTVL.

J is TRBJ1-1 and V is TRBV7-9; 8 bases align to TRBD1. This CDR3 comprises 15 residues. Looked up from germline, CDR1 is SEHNR and CDR2 is FQNEAQ (reference sequence). V lost 5 bases, J lost 0 bases, and 5 bases stayed unmatched. The chain's CDR3 is CASSLGQGLNTEAFF. CDR3 bases: TGTGCCAGCAGCCTTGGACAGGGACTGAACACTGAAGCTTTCTTT.

This chain connects TRBV7-6 to TRBJ2-5; 10 bases agree with TRBD2. The ends lost 6 bases at V and 14 bases at J; junction bases unmatched: 21. Germline loops: CDR1 SGHVS, CDR2 FNYEAQ. This CDR3 contains 16 residues. The CDR3 sequence is CASSLISGGYVRRVYF. CDR3 DNA sequence: TGTGCCAGCAGTCTCATTAGCGGGGGGTACGTCAGACGGGTTTACTTC.

The chain has TRBV29-1 and TRBJ1-2; no reliable D call. Per the germline V gene, CDR1 is SQVTM and CDR2 is ANQGSEA. Trimming cost V 6 bases and J 1 base, with 9 bases left between them. The CDR3 extends over 12 amino acids. The CDR3 DNA follows: TGCAGCGTGGCGGCGGGTAACTATGGCTACACCTTC. Its translation: CSVAAGNYGYTF.

This rearrangement joins TRBV7-2 to TRBJ2-7; weak D call: TRBD1 (5 bases). The ends were cut back, 5 bases at V and 1 base at J, with 9 bases in the middle. The CDR3 extends over 13 amino acids. CDR1 and CDR2 (germline): SGHTA, FQGNSA. This CDR3 is CASSPRQSYEQYF. DNA of the CDR3: TGTGCCAGCAGCCCCCGACAGTCCTACGAGCAGTACTTC.

The rearrangement joins TRBV5-6 to TRBJ2-7; 9 bases agree with TRBD1. From germline, CDR1 is SGHDT and CDR2 YYEEEE. V trimming: 1 base; J trimming: 0 bases; junction bases outside the gene matches: 5. The CDR3 is 16 amino acids. Here the CDR3 DNA reads TGTGCCAGCAGCTTGACTGGACAGGGGAGCTCCTACGAGCAGTACTTC. It yields the protein CASSLTGQGSSYEQYF.

This chain joins TRBV29-1 and TRBJ2-1, with D tentatively TRBD2 (5 bases). CDR1 is SQVTM and CDR2 is ANQGSEA in the germline V gene. The germline V and J ends were trimmed by 6 bases and 13 bases, with 19 bases remaining between them. The CDR3 contains 12 residues. The CDR3 is CSVSEVGPSQFF. The CDR3 nucleotides are TGCAGCGTGTCCGAGGTTGGGCCTAGCCAGTTCTTC.